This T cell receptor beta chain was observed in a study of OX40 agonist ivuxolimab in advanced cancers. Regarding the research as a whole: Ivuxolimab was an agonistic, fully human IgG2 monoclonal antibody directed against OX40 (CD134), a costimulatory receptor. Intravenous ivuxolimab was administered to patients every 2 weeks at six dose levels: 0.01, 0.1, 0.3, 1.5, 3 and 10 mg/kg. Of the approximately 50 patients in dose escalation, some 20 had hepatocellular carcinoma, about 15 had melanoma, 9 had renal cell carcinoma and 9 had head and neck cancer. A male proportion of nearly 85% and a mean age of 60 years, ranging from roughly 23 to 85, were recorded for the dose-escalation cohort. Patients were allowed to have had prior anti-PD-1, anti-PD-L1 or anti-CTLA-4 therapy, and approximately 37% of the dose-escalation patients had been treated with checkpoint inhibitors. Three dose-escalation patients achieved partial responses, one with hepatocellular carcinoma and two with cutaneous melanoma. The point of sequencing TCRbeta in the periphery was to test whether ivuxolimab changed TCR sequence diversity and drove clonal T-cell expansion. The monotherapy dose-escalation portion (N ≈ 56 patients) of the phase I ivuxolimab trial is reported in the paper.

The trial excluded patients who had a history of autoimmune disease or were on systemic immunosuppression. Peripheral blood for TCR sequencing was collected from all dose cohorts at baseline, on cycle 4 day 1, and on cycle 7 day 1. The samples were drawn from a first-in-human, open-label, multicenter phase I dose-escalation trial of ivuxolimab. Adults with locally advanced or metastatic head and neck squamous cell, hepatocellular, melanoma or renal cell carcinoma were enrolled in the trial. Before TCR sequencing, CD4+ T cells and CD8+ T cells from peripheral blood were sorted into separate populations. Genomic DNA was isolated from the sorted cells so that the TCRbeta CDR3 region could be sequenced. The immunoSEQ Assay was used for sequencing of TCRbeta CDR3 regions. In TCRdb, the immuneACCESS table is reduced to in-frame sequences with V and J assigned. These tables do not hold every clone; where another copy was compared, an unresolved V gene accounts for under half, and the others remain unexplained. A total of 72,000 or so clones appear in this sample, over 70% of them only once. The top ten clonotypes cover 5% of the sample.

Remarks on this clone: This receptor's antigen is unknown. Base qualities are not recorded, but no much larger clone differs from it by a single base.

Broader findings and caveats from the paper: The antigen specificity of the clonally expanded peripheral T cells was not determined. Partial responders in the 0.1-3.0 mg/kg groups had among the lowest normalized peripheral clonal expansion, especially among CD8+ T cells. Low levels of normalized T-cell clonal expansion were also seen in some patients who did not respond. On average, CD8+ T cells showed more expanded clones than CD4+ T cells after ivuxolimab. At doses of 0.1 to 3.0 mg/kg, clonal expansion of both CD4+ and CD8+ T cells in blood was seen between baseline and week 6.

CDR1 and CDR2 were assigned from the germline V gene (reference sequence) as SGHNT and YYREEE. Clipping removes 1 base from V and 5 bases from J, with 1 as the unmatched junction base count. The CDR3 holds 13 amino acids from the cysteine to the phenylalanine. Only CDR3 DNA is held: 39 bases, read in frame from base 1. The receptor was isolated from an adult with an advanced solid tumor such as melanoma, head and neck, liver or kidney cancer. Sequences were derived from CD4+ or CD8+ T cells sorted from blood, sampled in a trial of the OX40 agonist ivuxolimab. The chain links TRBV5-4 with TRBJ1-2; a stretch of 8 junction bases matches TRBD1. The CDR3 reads CASSLQGAYGYTF. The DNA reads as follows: TGTGCCAGCAGCTTGCAGGGGGCTTATGGCTACACCTTC.